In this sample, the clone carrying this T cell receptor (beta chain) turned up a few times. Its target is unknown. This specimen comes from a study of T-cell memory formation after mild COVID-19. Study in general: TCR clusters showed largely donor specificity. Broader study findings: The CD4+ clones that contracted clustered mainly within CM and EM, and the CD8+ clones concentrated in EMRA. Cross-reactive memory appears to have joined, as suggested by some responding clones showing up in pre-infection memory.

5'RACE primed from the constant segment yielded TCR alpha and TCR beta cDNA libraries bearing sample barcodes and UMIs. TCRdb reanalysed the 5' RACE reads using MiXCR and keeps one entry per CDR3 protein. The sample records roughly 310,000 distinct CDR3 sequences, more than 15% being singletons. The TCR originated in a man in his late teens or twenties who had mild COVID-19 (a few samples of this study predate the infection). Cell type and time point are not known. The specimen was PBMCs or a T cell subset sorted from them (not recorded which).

The CDR3 protein is CASSQDGVLGYEQYF. The CDR3 region has the DNA TGCGCCAGCAGCCAAGATGGGGTTCTAGGCTACGAGCAGTACTTC. This rearrangement joins TRBV4-3 to TRBJ2-7; D is uncertain. The CDR3 runs 15 residues. Germline CDR1 reads LGHNA; CDR2 reads YSLEER. V was pared by 0 bases and J by 3 bases, with 12 bases between.